What follows are 30 T cell receptor beta chains derived from one specimen sequenced in a study of T cell therapy after organ transplantation. What these receptors recognize is not known. This table comes from immunoSEQ multiplex PCR, and its TCRdb copy is limited to in-frame clones, with some not included. This sample carries roughly 48,000 clones, over 90% of them seen once, and the ten largest clones take around 3%. This sample comprised CD8+ T cells from blood, obtained before autologous CMV-specific T cell therapy. The receptors derive from a human patient who had received a solid organ transplant and had CMV disease.

The chain carries TRBV15 and TRBJ2-1; TRBD1 aligns across 9 bases. In germline, CDR1 is LNHNV, CDR2 YYDKDF (reference sequence). J gave up 0 bases and V 2 bases, and 8 bases lay outside the gene matches. The CDR3 length is 18 residues. The CDR3 region is CATSRFPGQGISYNEQFF. In nucleotides, the CDR3 is TGTGCCACCAGCAGATTTCCGGGACAGGGCATCTCCTACAATGAGCAGTTCTTC.

The chain couples TRBV5-1 to TRBJ2-3; TRBD1 aligns across 8 bases. Germline trimming cut 4 bases from V and 3 bases from J; bases unmatched to any gene: 7. The CDR3 covers 15 residues. Germline V gene lookup returns CDR1 SGHRS and CDR2 YFSETQ. CDR3 nucleotide sequence: TGCGCCAGCAGCGAGGGACAGGTCCGGACAGATACGCAGTATTTT. Translated: CASSEGQVRTDTQYF.

The J gene is TRBJ1-5, the V gene TRBV6-1, with D unresolved. The CDR3 sequence is 18 residues long. Germline V gene sequence: CDR1 MNHNS, CDR2 SASEGT. Deletions cut 2 bases from V and 0 bases from J, with 17 bases between. The CDR3 coding sequence is TGTGCCAGCAGTGAAAGCCCGCGGGCACCTTATAGCAATCAGCCCCAGCATTTT. It codes for CASSESPRAPYSNQPQHF.

The CDR3 sequence is CASSLTGGPSGNTIYF. The CDR3 DNA reads as TGTGCCAGCAGCTTAACAGGAGGCCCCTCTGGAAACACCATATATTTT. The chain has TRBV27 and TRBJ1-3; possible D gene TRBD1, 5 bases. CDR1 is MNHEY and CDR2 is SMNVEV in the germline V gene (reference sequence). This CDR3 is built from 16 residues. Trimming shortened V by 6 bases and J by 0 bases, and 15 bases separated the two germline ends.

V and J are TRBV7-9 and TRBJ1-5; D might be TRBD1 (5 bases). Germline V gene data show CDR1 as SEHNR and CDR2 as FQNEAQ (reference sequence). The CDR3 consists of 18 residues. The V gene lost 1 base and the J gene lost 2 bases, with 18 bases spanning the gap. The CDR3 sequence: CASSLVSAGWAGNQPQHF. The CDR3 bases are TGTGCCAGCAGCTTAGTATCGGCAGGGTGGGCCGGCAATCAGCCCCAGCATTTT.

The chain has TRBV19 and TRBJ2-1, with 10 bases aligning to TRBD2. The CDR3 runs 18 residues. With V trimmed by 0 bases and J by 0 bases, 5 bases remained unmatched. From germline, CDR1 is LNHDA and CDR2 SQIVND (reference sequence). The chain's CDR3 is CASSIDRTSGHSYNEQFF. The CDR3, as DNA: TGTGCCAGTAGTATAGATCGGACTAGCGGCCACTCCTACAATGAGCAGTTCTTC.

The chain joins TRBV9 to TRBJ1-1; D remains ambiguous. Trimming stripped 3 bases from V and 0 bases from J, with 15 bases between. From germline, CDR1 is SGDLS and CDR2 YYNGEE. The CDR3 contains 16 residues. The CDR3 nucleotides read TGTGCCAGCAGCGCGGACCCCAGGTTCCTGAACACTGAAGCTTTCTTT. It yields the protein CASSADPRFLNTEAFF.

This clone was detected once. The chain employs TRBV5-6 and TRBJ2-7; 9 bases are shared with TRBD1. Germline CDR1 is SGHDT and CDR2 is YYEEEE. The J segment lost 3 bases and the V segment lost 3 bases, leaving 13 bases of the junction unmatched. This CDR3 spans 17 amino acids. Written as DNA, the CDR3 is TGTGCCAGCAGCTCCTCCGACAGGGGGATTTCCTACTACGAGCAGTACTTC. Protein: CASSSSDRGISYYEQYF.

The rearrangement links TRBV19 to TRBJ2-2; possible D gene TRBD1, 6 bases. The CDR3 length is 16 residues. Per the germline V gene, CDR1 is LNHDA and CDR2 is SQIVND (reference sequence). The germline V and J ends were trimmed by 3 bases and 3 bases, with 14 bases remaining between them. The CDR3 DNA is TGTGCCAGTAGTATTTTATCGGCAGGGGACACCGGGGAGCTGTTTTTT. Translation: CASSILSAGDTGELFF.

This sequence joins TRBV5-1 and TRBJ1-5; D call uncertain. This CDR3 is 15 amino acids long. V lost 0 bases and J lost 0, with 7 bases in between. Germline lookup yields CDR1 SGHRS and CDR2 YFSETQ. The CDR3 sequence is CASSLGTSSNQPQHF. The CDR3 DNA reads as TGCGCCAGCAGCTTGGGGACCAGTAGCAATCAGCCCCAGCATTTT. Full variable domain (missing parts from reference TRBV5-1 and TRBJ1-5): KAGVTQTPRYLIKTRGQQVTLSCSPISGHRSVSWYQQTPGQGLQFLFEYFSETQRNKGNFPGRFSGRQFSNSRSEMNVSTLELGDSALYLCASSLGTSSNQPQHFGDGTRLSIL.

The chain employs TRBV2 and TRBJ2-5, with a weak D call TRBD1 (5 bases). This CDR3 has 15 amino acids. The germline V and J ends were trimmed by 1 base and 10 bases, with 19 bases remaining between them. Germline CDR1 and CDR2: SNHLY and FYNNEI. Here the CDR3 DNA reads TGTGCCAGCAGTGAAGGTCTGGGGCCGGATGGTGGCCAGTACTTC. Its translation is CASSEGLGPDGGQYF.

The CDR3 here is CASSDLTGNTEAFF. In DNA, the CDR3 is TGTGCCAGCAGCGACCTGACAGGAAACACTGAAGCTTTCTTT. This rearrangement joins TRBV9 to TRBJ1-1, with D possibly TRBD1 on 6 matching bases. Trimming removed 3 bases from V and 2 bases from J, with 11 bases in between. This CDR3 has 14 residues. CDR1 SGDLS and CDR2 YYNGEE come from the germline V gene.

The V and J genes are TRBV27 and TRBJ2-7; no reliable D call. The CDR3 loop spans 15 amino acids. Deletions cut 5 bases from V and 0 bases from J, with 14 bases between. CDR1 is MNHEY and CDR2 is SMNVEV in the germline V gene (reference sequence). CDR3 protein: CASSASPPPSYEQYF. As DNA, the CDR3 is TGTGCCAGCAGTGCCTCGCCTCCCCCCTCCTACGAGCAGTACTTC.

The chain employs TRBV2 and TRBJ2-7; 11 bases match TRBD2. Germline CDR1 and CDR2: SNHLY and FYNNEI. This CDR3 is built from 15 residues. The J segment lost 2 bases and the V segment lost 6 bases, leaving 6 bases of the junction unmatched. The CDR3 loop reads CASSVTSGRTYEQYF. CDR3 bases: TGTGCCAGCAGCGTCACTAGCGGGAGAACCTACGAGCAGTACTTC. Variable domain in full (rest from reference TRBV2 and TRBJ2-7): EPEVTQTPSHQVTQMGQEVILRCVPISNHLYFYWYRQILGQKVEFLVSFYNNEISEKSEIFDDQFSVERPDGSNFTLKIRSTKLEDSAMYFCASSVTSGRTYEQYFGPGTRLTVT.

The chain couples TRBV5-1 to TRBJ2-3, with a possible D match to TRBD2 (6 bases). The CDR3 totals 18 residues. Trimming took 0 bases from V and 6 from J, leaving 23 bases between them. Germline CDR1 SGHRS, CDR2 YFSETQ. The CDR3 sequence is CASSLAELPGLLTDTQYF. The CDR3, as DNA: TGCGCCAGCAGCTTGGCTGAATTACCGGGACTCCTTACGGATACGCAGTATTTT.

A few counts support this clone. The chain links TRBV6-4 to TRBJ1-1, with 8 bases identical to TRBD1. CDR3 length: 14 residues. V trimming: 7 bases; J trimming: 4 bases; junction bases outside the gene matches: 8. Germline V gives CDR1 MRHNA, CDR2 SNTAGT. DNA of the CDR3: TGTGCCAGCACCCTCGGTACAGGGGGCACTGAAGCTTTCTTT. This sequence encodes CASTLGTGGTEAFF.

The CDR3 here is CASSPPTWKGSYEQYF. DNA for the CDR3: TGTGCCAGCTCACCGCCCACGTGGAAAGGATCCTACGAGCAGTACTTC. This chain joins TRBV18 and TRBJ2-7; D gene unclear. The germline CDR1 and CDR2 sequences are KGHSH and LQKENI. V lost 3 bases and J lost 1, with 16 bases in between. This CDR3 has 16 residues.

The table lists this clone with a few counts. The chain recombines TRBV27 with TRBJ2-2; maybe TRBD2 (6 bases). CDR3 length equals 13 residues. CDR1 and CDR2 (germline): MNHEY, SMNVEV (reference sequence). V was trimmed by 3 bases and J by 7 bases, leaving 9 bases between them. For the CDR3, the DNA is TGTGCCAGCAGTTTTCCAGCGGGCGGGGAGCTGTTTTTT. This encodes CASSFPAGGELFF.

This clone was found once. CDR3 in amino acids: CASSPTTGWHETQYF. The CDR3 nucleotides are TGTGCCAGCAGTCCCACAACAGGGTGGCACGAGACCCAGTACTTC. The chain is built from TRBV27 and TRBJ2-5; D possibly corresponds to TRBD1 (6 bases). The CDR3 loop spans 15 amino acids. Germline assignment: CDR1 MNHEY and CDR2 SMNVEV (reference sequence). Trimming cost V 5 bases and J 5 bases, with 18 bases left between them.

This chain links TRBV18 with TRBJ2-7; 7 bases agree with TRBD1. V lost 6 bases and J lost 3; bases outside the gene matches: 8. This CDR3 has 14 amino acids. CDR1 is KGHSH, CDR2 LQKENI, per germline. The CDR3 DNA reads TGTGCCAGCTCGCTGGGACAGACTCACTACGAGCAGTACTTC. It specifies CASSLGQTHYEQYF.

This clone was seen just once. V is TRBV30 and J is TRBJ2-5, with a weak D call TRBD2 (5 bases). There are 14 residues in the CDR3. CDR1 is GTSNPN and CDR2 is SVGIG in the germline V gene (reference sequence). V lost 2 bases, J lost 5 bases, and 15 bases lay in between. This chain's CDR3 is CAWSPGYSGETQYF. Here the CDR3 DNA reads TGTGCCTGGAGTCCGGGGTACTCGGGGGAGACCCAGTACTTC.

The chain couples TRBV5-1 to TRBJ2-3; D ambiguous. V lost 2 bases and J 6 bases, leaving 31 bases between the germline ends. The CDR3 contains 20 residues. CDR1 is SGHRS, CDR2 YFSETQ, per germline. Here the CDR3 reads CASSLNSFRFAPDFSDTQYF. DNA for the CDR3: TGCGCCAGCAGCTTAAATTCCTTCCGCTTTGCACCCGATTTTTCGGATACGCAGTATTTT.

The chain uses TRBV25-1 and TRBJ2-1, with D unclear. Deletions cut 3 bases from V and 7 bases from J, with 4 bases between. The CDR3 consists of 11 residues. Germline CDR1 is MGHDK and CDR2 is SYGVNS. The CDR3 is CASSEGNEQFF. As DNA, the CDR3 is TGTGCCAGCAGTGAGGGGAATGAGCAGTTCTTC. The full variable domain, with the rest looked up from reference TRBV25-1 and TRBJ2-1, is EADIYQTPRYLVIGTGKKITLECSQTMGHDKMYWYQQDPGMELHLIHYSYGVNSTEKGDLSSESTVSRIRTEHFPLTLESARPSHTSQYLCASSEGNEQFFGPGTRLTVL.

This chain uses TRBV4-1 with TRBJ2-1; no firm D call. CDR1 MGHRA and CDR2 YSYEKL come from the germline V gene. Trimming cost V 3 bases and J 4 bases, with 7 bases left between them. This CDR3 has 13 residues. The CDR3: CASSQSGYNEQFF. The CDR3 nucleotides read TGCGCCAGCAGCCAGTCCGGGTACAATGAGCAGTTCTTC.

V and J are TRBV6-6 and TRBJ1-1; 8 nucleotides align to TRBD1. This CDR3 is 14 amino acids long. Germline V lookup: CDR1 MNHNY, CDR2 SVGAGI (reference sequence). Trimming at V came to 4 bases and at J to 6 bases, leaving 7 bases not matched to a gene. DNA of the CDR3: TGTGCCAGCAGTTTCGGACAGGGAGGCGCTGAAGCTTTCTTT. It codes for CASSFGQGGAEAFF.

V and J are TRBV5-1 and TRBJ2-7, with a tentative D call TRBD1 (5 bases). Germline CDR1 SGHRS, CDR2 YFSETQ. CDR3 length: 15 residues. V was pared by 4 bases and J by 6 bases, with 20 bases between. CDR3 bases: TGCGCCAGCAGCGACGGTCCGGACAAGCATCTCGAGCAGTACTTC. The encoded protein is CASSDGPDKHLEQYF. Based on the CDR3 plus reference TRBV5-1 and TRBJ2-7, the full variable domain is KAGVTQTPRYLIKTRGQQVTLSCSPISGHRSVSWYQQTPGQGLQFLFEYFSETQRNKGNFPGRFSGRQFSNSRSEMNVSTLELGDSALYLCASSDGPDKHLEQYFGPGTRLTVT.

The chain combines TRBV9 with TRBJ2-5; possibly TRBD2 for D (6 bases). This CDR3 contains 16 residues. Germline CDR1 SGDLS, CDR2 YYNGEE. Trimming took 3 bases from V and 2 from J, leaving 17 bases between them. Here the CDR3 DNA reads TGTGCCAGCAGCGATTATATCGGGGGTGGTCAAGAGACCCAGTACTTC. Its translation is CASSDYIGGGQETQYF.

V gene TRBV6-5 combines with J gene TRBJ2-7; D is undetermined. The germline CDR1 and CDR2 sequences are MNHEY and SVGAGI. The CDR3 extends over 14 amino acids. Trimming removed 0 bases from V and 2 bases from J, with 8 bases in between. The CDR3 nucleotides are TGTGCCAGCAGTTACTCTGATGGACCCTACGAGCAGTACTTC. Protein: CASSYSDGPYEQYF.

The gene calls are TRBV7-8 and TRBJ2-1; TRBD1 matches at 8 bases. With 1 base clipped from V and 7 bases from J, the junction kept 9 bases outside the gene matches. Per the germline V gene, CDR1 is SGHVS and CDR2 is FQNEAQ. CDR3 length equals 16 residues. DNA of the CDR3: TGTGCCAGCAGCTTAGGGGCAGGGGGCGCAGGGAATGAGCAGTTCTTC. It is translated as CASSLGAGGAGNEQFF.

The chain has TRBV7-3 and TRBJ2-1; no definite D call. This CDR3 spans 16 amino acids. The V end lost 5 bases, the J end lost 5 bases, and 19 bases lay between the germline ends. The germline V gene encodes CDR1 SGHTA and CDR2 FQGTGA. CDR3 in DNA: TGTGCCAGCAGCCCATCAGTGGGCTTTGGAGACAATGAGCAGTTCTTC. The encoded protein is CASSPSVGFGDNEQFF.